This TCR beta chain was documented in a study of blood T cell repertoires in COVID-19. Germline CDR1 is KGHDR and CDR2 is SFDVKD. V shed 9 bases and J shed 2 bases, with 15 bases lying between them. The CDR3 has 14 amino acids. In the source study's methods: Amplification of reference gene primers provided the estimated nucleated cell counts. Repertoires were generated with immunoSEQ multiplex PCR, while TCRdb's copy carries only in-frame clones and drops some. V, J and clone size are taken as reported in that table, and D and trimming were inferred from the DNA itself. The table has some 250,000 clones, 86% seen once.

Sequences were obtained from peripheral blood. The chain uses TRBV24-1 and TRBJ2-5, with a weak D call TRBD2 (6 bases). The receptor was isolated from a man aged 25 to 40 who had recovered from COVID-19. CDR3 nucleotides: TGTGCCACCGGTGGGGACGGAGGGCAAGAGACCCAGTACTTC. This gives the protein CATGGDGGQETQYF.